The present TCR beta chain was sequenced within a study of blood T cells in healthy people across ages. Per individual sample, total RNA of at least 6 micrograms was extracted. The V gene's germline CDR1 is KGHDR and CDR2 SFDVKD. The CDR3 spans 15 residues. V lost 9 bases and J lost 5; bases outside the gene matches: 5. Sample-barcoded 5' priming and a J-beta primer mix drove a second PCR of about 6 to 12 cycles. MiXCR, applied by TCRdb to the 5' RACE reads, yields one record per CDR3 protein. Seen here are 1.5 million to 2 million distinct CDR3 sequences, roughly 50% observed once, and the top ten hold approximately 2%.

This receptor was identified in a woman in her forties in good health. Sequencing was done on a sample of blood. The chain combines TRBV24-1 with TRBJ2-1, with 14 nucleotides matching TRBD2. CDR3 sequence reads: CATGTSGGLDNEQFF. CDR3 DNA: TGTGCCACCGGGACTAGCGGGGGCCTGGACAATGAGCAGTTCTTC.